Detailed here is one T cell receptor beta chain. Here immunoSEQ multiplex PCR was the method, and the copy in TCRdb shows in-frame clones only, minus some. Of tens of thousands of clones in the sample, around 91% are singletons; the top ten hold 8% to 10%. The record originates from a study of blood T cell repertoires in COVID-19. This CDR3 region has 13 residues. Germline CDR1 reads LNHDA; CDR2 reads SQIVND (reference sequence). V was clipped by 3 bases and J by 3 bases; unmatched bases: 1. The receptor's source is a human donor in a cohort sampled during active COVID-19. The chain recombines TRBV19 with TRBJ1-2; 7 nucleotides align to TRBD1. Sequenced material: peripheral blood. The CDR3 DNA reads TGTGCCAGTAGTATCGGGACAGACTATGGCTACACCTTC. This translates into CASSIGTDYGYTF.